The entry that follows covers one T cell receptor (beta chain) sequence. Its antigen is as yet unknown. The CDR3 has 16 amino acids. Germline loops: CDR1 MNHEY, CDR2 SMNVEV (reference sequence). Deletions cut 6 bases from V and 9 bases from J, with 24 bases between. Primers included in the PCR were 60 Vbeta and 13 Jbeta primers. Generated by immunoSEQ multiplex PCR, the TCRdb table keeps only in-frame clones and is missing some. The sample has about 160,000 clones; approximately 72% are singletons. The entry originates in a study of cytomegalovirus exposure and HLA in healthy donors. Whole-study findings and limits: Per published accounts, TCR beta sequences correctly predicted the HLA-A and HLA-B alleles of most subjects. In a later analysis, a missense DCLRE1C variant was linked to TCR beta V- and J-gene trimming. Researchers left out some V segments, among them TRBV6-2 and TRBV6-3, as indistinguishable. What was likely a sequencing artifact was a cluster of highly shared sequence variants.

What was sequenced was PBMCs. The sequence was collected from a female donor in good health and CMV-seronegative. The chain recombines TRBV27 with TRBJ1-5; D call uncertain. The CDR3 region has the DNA TGTGCCAGCAGCCCCCGGGTCCGGGCCGGGAGACGGCCCCAGCATTTT. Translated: CASSPRVRAGRRPQHF.